Presented here are 14 T cell receptor beta chains from one specimen sequenced in a study of CD8+ T cells in alopecia areata. Sequencing relied on a cDNA template that was reverse transcribed from extracted RNA. The method was immunoSEQ multiplex PCR; TCRdb's version includes in-frame clones alone and lacks a portion of them. The sample holds about 200,000 clones; 56% are singletons and the top ten take roughly 5%. Sequenced sample: CD8+ T cells sorted from blood. The receptors originated from a human donor in good health.

The chain employs TRBV13 and TRBJ1-2; no reliable D call. CDR3 length: 13 amino acids. Trimming cost V 5 bases and J 3 bases, with 10 bases left between them. Germline lookup yields CDR1 PRHDT and CDR2 FYEKMQ (reference sequence). CDR3 sequence: CASSPPHDYGYTF. The CDR3 DNA reads as TGTGCCAGCAGCCCCCCCCATGACTATGGCTACACCTTC.

The rearrangement links TRBV4-1 to TRBJ2-1, with unresolved D. The CDR3 is made up of 14 amino acids. The V and J ends lost 1 base and 7 bases respectively, with 11 bases between them. CDR1 and CDR2 (germline): MGHRA, YSYEKL. The CDR3 sequence is CASSQAGFPNEQFF. The CDR3 nucleotides are TGCGCCAGCAGCCAAGCGGGCTTCCCAAATGAGCAGTTCTTC.

V and J are TRBV6-5 and TRBJ1-2; the D gene is possibly TRBD1 (6 bases). There are 14 residues in the CDR3. In germline, CDR1 is MNHEY, CDR2 SVGAGI. V gave up 4 bases and J gave up 6 bases, with 15 bases separating them. In DNA, the CDR3 is TGTGCCAGCAGTTGGACGTCCAGGGGTGATGGCTACACCTTC. It specifies CASSWTSRGDGYTF.

The gene calls are TRBV25-1 and TRBJ2-6; no firm D call. The CDR3 is made up of 14 amino acids. Trimming cost V 3 bases and J 2 bases, with 5 bases left between them. Germline V gene lookup returns CDR1 MGHDK and CDR2 SYGVNS. The CDR3 DNA is TGTGCCAGCAGTGATATCGCTGGGGCCAACGTCCTGACTTTC. Translating gives CASSDIAGANVLTF.

This clone appeared many times. The rearrangement links TRBV19 to TRBJ2-5; 12 bases align to TRBD2. The CDR3 has 15 residues. J lost 2 bases, V lost 3 bases, and 1 base had no gene match. The germline V gene encodes CDR1 LNHDA and CDR2 SQIVND (reference sequence). CDR3 bases: TGTGCCAGTAGTATGACTAGCGGGGGACAAGAGACCCAGTACTTC. It yields the protein CASSMTSGGQETQYF. The entire variable domain, with the rest obtained from reference TRBV19 and TRBJ2-5, is as follows: DGGITQSPKYLFRKEGQNVTLSCEQNLNHDAMYWYRQDPGQGLRLIYYSQIVNDFQKGDIAEGYSVSREKKESFPLTVTSAQKNPTAFYLCASSMTSGGQETQYFGPGTRLLVL.

The table lists this clone with a count of one. The V and J genes are TRBV1 and TRBJ2-7. TRBV1 has pseudogene status. The CDR3 spans 14 residues. The DNA of the CDR3 is TGCACCAGCAGCCGGATGAGAGACGGCTACGAGCAGTACTTC. Translated, it gives CTSSRMRDGYEQYF.

This sequence joins TRBV29-1 and TRBJ2-4, with no clear D. The germline V gene encodes CDR1 SQVTM and CDR2 ANQGSEA. CDR3 length: 11 residues. V was shortened by 4 bases and J by 7 bases, with 8 bases between the two germline ends. The CDR3, as DNA: TGCAGCGTTGTTGGTGGGAACATTCAGTACTTC. Its protein is CSVVGGNIQYF.

The chain links TRBV29-1 to TRBJ2-1; no definite D call. The CDR3 contains 14 residues. Trimming took 3 bases from V and 3 from J, leaving 12 bases between them. The germline V gene encodes CDR1 SQVTM and CDR2 ANQGSEA. CDR3 amino acids: CSVDLVGVYNEQFF. The CDR3 nucleotides are TGCAGCGTTGACTTGGTGGGTGTCTACAATGAGCAGTTCTTC.

This clone was picked up a small number of times. The V and J genes are TRBV7-9 and TRBJ1-1; maybe TRBD1 (6 bases). The CDR3 has 14 residues. Trimming cost V 4 bases and J 2 bases, with 11 bases left between them. CDR1 is SEHNR, CDR2 FQNEAQ, per germline (reference sequence). The DNA of the CDR3 is TGTGCCAGCAGCTCGGACAGAAATAACACTGAAGCTTTCTTT. Encoded protein: CASSSDRNNTEAFF.

CDR3 DNA: TGTGCCAGCTCAGGGGTCCTTTACTTC. Translated, it gives CASSGVLYF. The J gene is TRBJ2-7, the V gene TRBV18, with unresolved D. This CDR3 contains 9 residues. The germline V and J ends were trimmed by 5 bases and 13 bases, with 9 bases remaining between them. From germline, CDR1 is KGHSH and CDR2 LQKENI.

The rearrangement joins TRBV27 to TRBJ1-6, with unresolved D. Trimming removed 5 bases from V and 6 bases from J, with 5 bases in between. The CDR3 is 12 amino acids. Per the germline V gene, CDR1 is MNHEY and CDR2 is SMNVEV (reference sequence). In nucleotides, the CDR3 is TGTGCCAGCAGTCGGGTTAATTCACCCCTCCACTTT. It specifies CASSRVNSPLHF.

V and J are TRBV15 and TRBJ1-5, with TRBD1 matching over 9 bases. The germline V gene encodes CDR1 LNHNV and CDR2 YYDKDF (reference sequence). The CDR3 totals 17 residues. V shed 5 bases, J shed 2 bases, and the junction held 10 bases outside the gene matches. The CDR3 coding sequence is TGTGCCACCAGCCGCTCCGGGACAGGGATCGGCAATCAGCCCCAGCATTTT. The encoded protein is CATSRSGTGIGNQPQHF.

This clone turned up a few times. In nucleotides, the CDR3 is TGTGCCAGCAGCTCGACAGGGACCTTTGACGAGCAGTACTTC. Residues: CASSSTGTFDEQYF. This chain connects TRBV14 to TRBJ2-7; 7 nucleotides align to TRBD1. The CDR3 extends over 14 amino acids. Germline CDR1 SGHDN, CDR2 FVKESK. V trimming: 5 bases; J trimming: 5 bases; junction bases outside the gene matches: 9. The variable domain in full, with the rest retrieved from reference TRBV14 and TRBJ2-7, is EAGVTQFPSHSVIEKGQTVTLRCDPISGHDNLYWYRRVMGKEIKFLLHFVKESKQDESGMPNNRFLAERTGGTYSTLKVQPAELEDSGVYFCASSSTGTFDEQYFGPGTRLTVT.

The V gene is TRBV7-9, the J gene TRBJ2-7, with 10 bases matching TRBD1. V shed 5 bases, J shed 0 bases, and the junction held 13 bases outside the gene matches. CDR3 length: 18 residues. The V gene's germline CDR1 is SEHNR and CDR2 FQNEAQ (reference sequence). CDR3 loop: CASSPRRGTGDHSYEQYF. The CDR3 coding sequence is TGTGCCAGCAGCCCACGAAGGGGGACAGGGGATCACTCCTACGAGCAGTACTTC.